Listed here are 4 T cell receptor beta chains from one sample, sequenced in a study of identifying expanded T cells in peripheral blood. Clones were sequenced by immunoSEQ multiplex PCR, and TCRdb holds only the in-frame ones, with some missing. The sample carries 81,000 or so clones, 84% recorded once. Sequencing input: blood. Every receptor here comes from a person aged 18-70 years in good health.

This clone showed up just a few times. The chain combines TRBV15 with TRBJ1-3; 7 bases agree with TRBD1. The CDR3 contains 14 residues. J gave up 2 bases and V 4 bases, and 2 bases lay outside the gene matches. Germline V gene data show CDR1 as LNHNV and CDR2 as YYDKDF (reference sequence). The CDR3 bases are TGTGCCACCAGCACCGGGACAGCTGGAAACACCATATATTTT. Its protein is CATSTGTAGNTIYF.

The V and J genes are TRBV10-2 and TRBJ1-4; maybe TRBD1 (5 bases). V lost 3 bases and J 7 bases, leaving 18 bases between the germline ends. The germline V gene encodes CDR1 WSHSY and CDR2 SAAADI. The CDR3 contains 16 residues. This CDR3 is CASSDPRDSPGEKLFF. The CDR3 nucleotides are TGCGCCAGCAGTGACCCGCGGGACTCCCCGGGTGAAAAACTGTTTTTT.

The chain couples TRBV5-6 to TRBJ2-7; D gene uncertain. Trimming left V 0 bases short and J 4 bases short, with 5 bases between. The germline V gene encodes CDR1 SGHDT and CDR2 YYEEEE. The CDR3 loop spans 12 amino acids. The CDR3 DNA reads as TGTGCCAGCAGCTTGGGGGCGTACGAGCAGTACTTC. The encoded protein is CASSLGAYEQYF. The whole variable domain, remainder taken from reference TRBV5-6 and TRBJ2-7, is DAGVTQSPTHLIKTRGQQVTLRCSPKSGHDTVSWYQQALGQGPQFIFQYYEEEERQRGNFPDRFSGHQFPNYSSELNVNALLLGDSALYLCASSLGAYEQYFGPGTRLTVT.

The V and J genes are TRBV7-2 and TRBJ2-1, with 8 bases lining up with TRBD2. The CDR3 spans 15 residues. CDR1 and CDR2 (germline): SGHTA, FQGNSA. Unmatched junction bases numbered 3, after V lost 2 bases and J lost 3 bases. The CDR3, as DNA: TGTGCCAGCAGCTTATCGGGAGGGAACTACAATGAGCAGTTCTTC. Residues: CASSLSGGNYNEQFF.